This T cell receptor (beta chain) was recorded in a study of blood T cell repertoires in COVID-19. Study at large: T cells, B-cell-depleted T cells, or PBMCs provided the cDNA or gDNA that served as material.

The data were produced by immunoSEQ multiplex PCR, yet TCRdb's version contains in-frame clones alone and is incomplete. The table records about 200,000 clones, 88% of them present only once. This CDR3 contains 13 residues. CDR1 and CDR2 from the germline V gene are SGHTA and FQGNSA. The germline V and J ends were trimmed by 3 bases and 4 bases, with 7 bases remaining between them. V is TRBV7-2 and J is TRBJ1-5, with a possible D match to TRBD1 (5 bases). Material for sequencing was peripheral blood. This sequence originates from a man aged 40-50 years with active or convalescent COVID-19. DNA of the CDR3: TGTGCCAGCAGCTTCCGACAGAATCAGCCCCAGCATTTT. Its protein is CASSFRQNQPQHF. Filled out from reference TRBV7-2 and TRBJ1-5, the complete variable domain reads GAGVSQSPSNKVTEKGKDVELRCDPISGHTALYWYRQSLGQGLEFLIYFQGNSAPDKSGLPSDRFSAERTGGSVSTLTIQRTQQEDSAVYLCASSFRQNQPQHFGDGTRLSIL.